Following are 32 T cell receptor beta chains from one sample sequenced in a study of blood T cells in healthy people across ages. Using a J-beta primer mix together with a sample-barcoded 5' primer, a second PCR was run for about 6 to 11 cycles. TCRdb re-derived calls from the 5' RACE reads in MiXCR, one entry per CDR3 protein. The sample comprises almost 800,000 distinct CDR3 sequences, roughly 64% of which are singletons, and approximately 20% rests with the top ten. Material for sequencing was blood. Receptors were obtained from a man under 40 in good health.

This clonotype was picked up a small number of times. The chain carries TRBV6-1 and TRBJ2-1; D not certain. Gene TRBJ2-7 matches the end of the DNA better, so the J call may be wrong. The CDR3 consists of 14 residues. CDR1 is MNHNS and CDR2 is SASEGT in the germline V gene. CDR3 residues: CASSTVIDYNEQYF. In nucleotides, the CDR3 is TGTGCCAGCAGTACAGTGATCGATTACAATGAGCAGTACTTC.

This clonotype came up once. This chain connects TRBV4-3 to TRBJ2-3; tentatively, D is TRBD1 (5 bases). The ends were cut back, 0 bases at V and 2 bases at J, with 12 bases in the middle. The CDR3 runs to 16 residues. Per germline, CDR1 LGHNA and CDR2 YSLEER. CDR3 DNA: TGCGCCAGCAGCCAAGATCCCCCAGGGCCCACAGATACGCAGTATTTT. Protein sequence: CASSQDPPGPTDTQYF.

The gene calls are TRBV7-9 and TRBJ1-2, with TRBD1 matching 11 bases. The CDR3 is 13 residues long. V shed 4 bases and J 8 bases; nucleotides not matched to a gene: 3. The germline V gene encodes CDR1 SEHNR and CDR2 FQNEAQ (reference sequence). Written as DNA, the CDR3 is TGTGCCAGCAGCTGGGACAGGGGGAGAGGCTACACCTTC. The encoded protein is CASSWDRGRGYTF.

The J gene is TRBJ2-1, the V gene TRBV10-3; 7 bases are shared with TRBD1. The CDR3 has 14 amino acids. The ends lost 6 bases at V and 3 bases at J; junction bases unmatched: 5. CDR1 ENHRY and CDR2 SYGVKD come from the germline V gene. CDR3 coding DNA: TGTGCCATCAGGGACCGGGACAGCTACAATGAGCAGTTCTTC. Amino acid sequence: CAIRDRDSYNEQFF.

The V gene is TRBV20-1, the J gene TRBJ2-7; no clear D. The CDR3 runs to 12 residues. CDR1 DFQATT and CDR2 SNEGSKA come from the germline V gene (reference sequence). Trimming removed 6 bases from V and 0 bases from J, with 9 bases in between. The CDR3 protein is CSAQWSSYEQYF. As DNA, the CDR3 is TGCAGTGCGCAGTGGAGCTCCTACGAGCAGTACTTC.

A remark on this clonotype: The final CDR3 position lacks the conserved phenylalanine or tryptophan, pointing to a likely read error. CDR3 amino acids: CSARGIGGRIDEQFV. The DNA for the CDR3 is TGCAGTGCTAGGGGGATCGGCGGGAGAATCGATGAGCAGTTCGTC. The rearrangement links TRBV20-1 to TRBJ2-1; 7 nucleotides line up with TRBD2. Trimming cost V 3 bases and J 8 bases; bases outside gene matches: 13. This CDR3 is 15 amino acids long. Germline V gene lookup returns CDR1 DFQATT and CDR2 SNEGSKA (reference sequence).

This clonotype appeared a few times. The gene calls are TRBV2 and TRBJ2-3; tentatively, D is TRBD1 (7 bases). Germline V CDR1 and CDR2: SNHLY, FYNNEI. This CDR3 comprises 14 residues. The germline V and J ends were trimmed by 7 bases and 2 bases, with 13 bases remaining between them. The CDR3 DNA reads TGTGCCAGCAAGGAGGGACAGCTCACAGATACGCAGTATTTT. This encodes CASKEGQLTDTQYF.

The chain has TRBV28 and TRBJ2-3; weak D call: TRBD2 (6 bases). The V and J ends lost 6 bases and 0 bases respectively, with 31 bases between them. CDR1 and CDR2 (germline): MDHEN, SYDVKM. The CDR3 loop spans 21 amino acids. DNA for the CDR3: TGTGCCAGCAGATCAGCGGGCCTTTTCGGCCGCGGGTCCTCTAGCACAGATACGCAGTATTTT. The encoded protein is CASRSAGLFGRGSSSTDTQYF.

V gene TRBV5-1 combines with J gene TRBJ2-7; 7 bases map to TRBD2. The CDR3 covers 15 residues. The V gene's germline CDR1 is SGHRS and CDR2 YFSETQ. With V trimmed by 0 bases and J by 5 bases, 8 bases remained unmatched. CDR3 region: CASSLEGGEAHEQYF. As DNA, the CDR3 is TGCGCCAGCAGCTTGGAGGGAGGGGAGGCCCACGAGCAGTACTTC.

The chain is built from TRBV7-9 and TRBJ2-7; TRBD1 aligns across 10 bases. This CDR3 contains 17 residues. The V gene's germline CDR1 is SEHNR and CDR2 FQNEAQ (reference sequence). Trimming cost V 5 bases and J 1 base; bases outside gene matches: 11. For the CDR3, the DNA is TGTGCCAGCAGCCCATGGGGGGGGACAGGGGTATCCTACGAGCAGTACTTC. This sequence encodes CASSPWGGTGVSYEQYF.

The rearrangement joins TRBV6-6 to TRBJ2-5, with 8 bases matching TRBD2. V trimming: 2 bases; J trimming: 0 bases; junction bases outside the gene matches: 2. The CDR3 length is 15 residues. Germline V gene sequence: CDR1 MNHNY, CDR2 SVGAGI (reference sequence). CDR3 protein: CASSYIAGNQETQYF. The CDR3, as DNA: TGTGCCAGCAGTTACATAGCGGGGAACCAAGAGACCCAGTACTTC.

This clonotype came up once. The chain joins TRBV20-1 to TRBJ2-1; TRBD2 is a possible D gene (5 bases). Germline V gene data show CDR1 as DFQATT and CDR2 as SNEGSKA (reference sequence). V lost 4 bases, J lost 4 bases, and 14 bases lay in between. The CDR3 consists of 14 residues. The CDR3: CSATETMVYNEQFF. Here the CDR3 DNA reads TGCAGTGCTACCGAGACTATGGTGTACAATGAGCAGTTCTTC.

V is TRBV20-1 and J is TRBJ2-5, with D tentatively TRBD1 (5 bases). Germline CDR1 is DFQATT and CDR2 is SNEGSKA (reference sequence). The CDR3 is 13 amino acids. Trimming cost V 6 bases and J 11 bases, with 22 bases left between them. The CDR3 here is CSAEGASDNEQYF. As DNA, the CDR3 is TGCAGTGCCGAAGGGGCGTCGGACAATGAGCAGTACTTC.

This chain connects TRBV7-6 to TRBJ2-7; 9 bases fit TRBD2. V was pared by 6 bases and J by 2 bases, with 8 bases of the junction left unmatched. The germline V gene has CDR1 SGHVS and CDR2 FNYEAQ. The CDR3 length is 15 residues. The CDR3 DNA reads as TGTGCCAGCAGTTCTACTAGCGGGTTTACCTACGAGCAGTACTTC. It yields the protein CASSSTSGFTYEQYF.

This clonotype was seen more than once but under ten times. The CDR3 DNA is TGTGCCAGCAGTTCTCCGGGGAGGGGCTACACCTTC. Translating gives CASSSPGRGYTF. V is TRBV28 and J is TRBJ1-2; D remains unclear. Trimming removed 4 bases at V and 8 bases at J, with 11 bases between. The CDR3 runs 12 residues. Germline loops: CDR1 MDHEN, CDR2 SYDVKM.

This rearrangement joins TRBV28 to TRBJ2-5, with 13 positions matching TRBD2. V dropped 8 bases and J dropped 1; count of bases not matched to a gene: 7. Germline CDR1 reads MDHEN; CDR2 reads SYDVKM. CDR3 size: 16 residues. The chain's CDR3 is CASCTGTSGTQETQYF. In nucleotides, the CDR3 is TGTGCCAGCTGTACCGGGACTAGCGGGACCCAAGAGACCCAGTACTTC. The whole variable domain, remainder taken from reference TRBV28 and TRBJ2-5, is DVKVTQSSRYLVKRTGEKVFLECVQDMDHENMFWYRQDPGLGLRLIYFSYDVKMKEKGDIPEGYSVSREKKERFSLILESASTNQTSMYLCASCTGTSGTQETQYFGPGTRLLVL.

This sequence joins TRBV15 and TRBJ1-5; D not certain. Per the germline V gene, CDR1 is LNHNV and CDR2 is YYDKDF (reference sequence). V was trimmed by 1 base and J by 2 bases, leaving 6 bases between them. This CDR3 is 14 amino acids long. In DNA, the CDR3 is TGTGCCACCAGCAGAGCCAGAGGCAATCAGCCCCAGCATTTT. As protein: CATSRARGNQPQHF.

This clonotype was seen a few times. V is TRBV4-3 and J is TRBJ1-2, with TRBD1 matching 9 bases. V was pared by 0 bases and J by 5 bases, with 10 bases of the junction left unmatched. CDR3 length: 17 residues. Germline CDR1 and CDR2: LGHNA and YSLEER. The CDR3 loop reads CASSQDSTGGAGYGYTF. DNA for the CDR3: TGCGCCAGCAGCCAAGATTCTACAGGGGGCGCGGGGTATGGCTACACCTTC.

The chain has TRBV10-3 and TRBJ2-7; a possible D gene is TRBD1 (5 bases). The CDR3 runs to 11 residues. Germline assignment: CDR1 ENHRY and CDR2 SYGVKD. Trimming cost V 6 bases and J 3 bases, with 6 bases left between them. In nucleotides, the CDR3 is TGTGCCATCAGGCAGGGCTACGAGCAGTACTTC. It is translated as CAIRQGYEQYF.

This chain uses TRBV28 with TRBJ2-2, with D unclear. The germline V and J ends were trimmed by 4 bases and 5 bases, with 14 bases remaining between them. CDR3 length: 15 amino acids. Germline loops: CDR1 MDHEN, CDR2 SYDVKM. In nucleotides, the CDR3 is TGTGCCAGCAGTTGGGGTGAGGAGTGGACCGGGGAGCTGTTTTTT. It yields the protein CASSWGEEWTGELFF.

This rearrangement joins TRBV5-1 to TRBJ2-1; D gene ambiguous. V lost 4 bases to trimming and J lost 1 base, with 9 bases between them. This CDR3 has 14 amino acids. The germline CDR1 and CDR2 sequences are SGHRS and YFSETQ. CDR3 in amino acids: CASSIRRSYNEQFF. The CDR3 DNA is TGCGCCAGCAGCATAAGACGGTCCTACAATGAGCAGTTCTTC.

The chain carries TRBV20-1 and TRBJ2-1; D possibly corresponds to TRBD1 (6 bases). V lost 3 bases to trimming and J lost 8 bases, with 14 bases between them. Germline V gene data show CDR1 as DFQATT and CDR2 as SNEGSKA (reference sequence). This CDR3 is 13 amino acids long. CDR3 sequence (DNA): TGCAGTGCTAGGGAAACAGGGTCGTATGAGCAGTTCTTC. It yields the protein CSARETGSYEQFF.

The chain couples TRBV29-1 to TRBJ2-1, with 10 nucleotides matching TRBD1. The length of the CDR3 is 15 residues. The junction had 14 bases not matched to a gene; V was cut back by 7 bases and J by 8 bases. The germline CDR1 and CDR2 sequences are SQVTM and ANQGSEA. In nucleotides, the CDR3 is TGCAGCGGACTGGGGCGGACAGGGGGGTTGGATGAGCAGTTCTTC. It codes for CSGLGRTGGLDEQFF.

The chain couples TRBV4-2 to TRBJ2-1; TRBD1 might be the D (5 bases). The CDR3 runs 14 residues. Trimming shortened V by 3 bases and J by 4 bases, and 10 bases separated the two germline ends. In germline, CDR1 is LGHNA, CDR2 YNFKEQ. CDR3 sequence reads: CASSQHSGYNEQFF. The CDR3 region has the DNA TGTGCCAGCAGCCAGCACTCAGGGTACAATGAGCAGTTCTTC.

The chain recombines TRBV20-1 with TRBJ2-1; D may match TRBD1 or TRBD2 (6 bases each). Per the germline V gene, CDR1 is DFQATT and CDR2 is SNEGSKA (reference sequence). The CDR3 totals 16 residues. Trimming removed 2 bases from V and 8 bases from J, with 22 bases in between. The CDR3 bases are TGCAGTGCTAGAATGGGAGGAGCTAGGGGGGCACATGAGCAGTTCTTC. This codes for CSARMGGARGAHEQFF.

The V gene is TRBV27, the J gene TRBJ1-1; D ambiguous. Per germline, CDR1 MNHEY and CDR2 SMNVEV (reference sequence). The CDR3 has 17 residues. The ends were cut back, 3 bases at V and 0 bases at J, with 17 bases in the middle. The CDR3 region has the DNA TGTGCCAGCAGTTTTTTAGCGAGCAACCCCATGAACACTGAAGCTTTCTTT. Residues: CASSFLASNPMNTEAFF.

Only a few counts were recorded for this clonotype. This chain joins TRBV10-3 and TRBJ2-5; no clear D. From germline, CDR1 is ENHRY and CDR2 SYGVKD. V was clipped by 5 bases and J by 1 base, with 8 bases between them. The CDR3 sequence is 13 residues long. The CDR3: CAISRGSQETQYF. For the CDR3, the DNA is TGTGCCATCAGTCGAGGCAGCCAAGAGACCCAGTACTTC.

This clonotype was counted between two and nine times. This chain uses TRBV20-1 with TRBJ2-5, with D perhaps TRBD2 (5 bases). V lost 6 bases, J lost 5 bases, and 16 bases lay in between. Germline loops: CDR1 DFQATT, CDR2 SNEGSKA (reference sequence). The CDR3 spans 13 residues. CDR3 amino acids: CSAAQAGGETQYF. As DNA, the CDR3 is TGCAGTGCGGCCCAGGCGGGCGGGGAGACCCAGTACTTC.

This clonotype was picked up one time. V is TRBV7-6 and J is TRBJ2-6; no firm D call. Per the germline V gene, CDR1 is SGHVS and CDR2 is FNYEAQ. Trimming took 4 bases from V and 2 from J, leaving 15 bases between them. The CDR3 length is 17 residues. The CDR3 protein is CASSYGQAPTGANVLTF. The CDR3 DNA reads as TGTGCCAGCAGCTACGGCCAAGCCCCCACTGGGGCCAACGTCCTGACTTTC.

The CDR3 sequence is CASSQPSTSSYEQYF. The CDR3 DNA reads TGTGCCAGCAGCCAGCCTTCGACTAGCAGCTACGAGCAGTACTTC. The chain couples TRBV7-9 to TRBJ2-7; TRBD2 matches at 7 bases. The CDR3 is 15 amino acids. J lost 3 bases, V lost 5 bases, and 10 bases had no gene match. From germline, CDR1 is SEHNR and CDR2 FQNEAQ (reference sequence).

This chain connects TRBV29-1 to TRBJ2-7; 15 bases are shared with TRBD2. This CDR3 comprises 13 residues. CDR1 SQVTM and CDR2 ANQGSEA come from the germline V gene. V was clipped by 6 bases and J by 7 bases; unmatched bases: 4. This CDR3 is CSVVGTSGREQYF. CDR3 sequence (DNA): TGCAGCGTGGTAGGGACTAGCGGGAGGGAGCAGTACTTC.

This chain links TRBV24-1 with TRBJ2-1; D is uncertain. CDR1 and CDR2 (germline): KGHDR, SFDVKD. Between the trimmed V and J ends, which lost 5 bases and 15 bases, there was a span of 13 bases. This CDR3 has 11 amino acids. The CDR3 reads CATSVSAVLFF. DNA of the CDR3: TGTGCCACCAGTGTATCGGCAGTGCTGTTCTTC.